This T cell receptor beta chain was retrieved from a study of cytomegalovirus exposure and HLA in healthy donors. Study outcomes and limitations: Analyzed later, most CMV-associated TCR beta chains appeared HLA-restricted.

Worth noting for this clone: No antigen is known for it.

Primers included in the PCR were 60 Vbeta and 13 Jbeta primers. Clones were read by immunoSEQ multiplex PCR, and TCRdb kept only the in-frame ones, dropping some. The table records fewer than 200,000 clones, roughly 82% of them present only once. The V gene lost 8 bases and the J gene lost 4 bases, with 15 bases spanning the gap. Germline loops: CDR1 MNHEY, CDR2 SMNVEV (reference sequence). This CDR3 has 13 residues. This receptor was identified in a woman between 50 and 59 years old in good health and CMV-seropositive. The sequenced sample consisted of PBMCs. V and J are TRBV27 and TRBJ2-7, with TRBD2 as a possible D gene (6 bases). CDR3 DNA sequence: TGTGCCAGCTCGGAGGGAAGTCTGTACGAGCAGTACTTC. This codes for CASSEGSLYEQYF.